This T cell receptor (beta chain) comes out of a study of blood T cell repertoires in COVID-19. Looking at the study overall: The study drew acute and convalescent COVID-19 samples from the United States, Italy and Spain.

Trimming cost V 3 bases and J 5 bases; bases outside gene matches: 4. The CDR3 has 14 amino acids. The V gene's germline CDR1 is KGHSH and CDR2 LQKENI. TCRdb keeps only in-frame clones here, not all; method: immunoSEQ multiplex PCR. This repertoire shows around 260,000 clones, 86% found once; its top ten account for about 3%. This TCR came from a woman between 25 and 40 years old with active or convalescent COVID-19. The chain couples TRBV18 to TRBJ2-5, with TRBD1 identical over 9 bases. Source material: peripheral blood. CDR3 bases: TGTGCCAGCTCACCCGGACAGGGGAGGGAGACCCAGTACTTC. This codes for CASSPGQGRETQYF.